These 9 T cell receptor beta chains share one sample of origin, sequenced in a study of T cell changes during pregnancy in multiple sclerosis. Some clones are missing from TCRdb's copy, which holds only in-frame ones; the method was immunoSEQ multiplex PCR. In the table there are around 36,000 clones, 80% to 95% of which are singletons. The specimen comprised CD4+ T cells from peripheral blood mononuclear cells, sampled in the third trimester of pregnancy. The receptor set was obtained from a female donor with multiple sclerosis, enrolled in a pregnancy study.

The V and J genes are TRBV7-2 and TRBJ2-1, with 9 nucleotides matching TRBD2. The CDR3 consists of 19 residues. V lost 0 bases and J lost 7; bases outside the gene matches: 16. Per the germline V gene, CDR1 is SGHTA and CDR2 is FQGNSA. As DNA, the CDR3 is TGTGCCAGCAGCTTAGCAGCGGGAGGATCCCCCCCGTCTGCGAATGAGCAGTTCTTC. This sequence encodes CASSLAAGGSPPSANEQFF.

The rearrangement uses TRBV5-4 and TRBJ2-6, with a weak D call TRBD2 (5 bases). The V and J ends lost 1 base and 1 base respectively, with 6 bases between them. The CDR3 covers 15 residues. Per the germline V gene, CDR1 is SGHNT and CDR2 is YYREEE (reference sequence). CDR3 bases: TGTGCCAGCAGCTTGACGGGGTCTGGGGCCAACGTCCTGACTTTC. Its protein product is CASSLTGSGANVLTF.

This chain links TRBV4-2 with TRBJ2-1; a possible D gene is TRBD1 (6 bases). Germline CDR1 and CDR2: LGHNA and YNFKEQ. This CDR3 comprises 16 residues. With 4 bases removed from V and 5 bases from J, the gap between germline ends came to 18 bases. The CDR3 region has the DNA TGTGCCAGCAGCCGAGGTTTTGAAACAGGGCACAATGAGCAGTTCTTC. Translation: CASSRGFETGHNEQFF.

The rearrangement links TRBV27 to TRBJ2-2, with D maybe TRBD2 (5 bases). Deletions cut 1 base from V and 2 bases from J, with 8 bases between. Germline CDR1 reads MNHEY; CDR2 reads SMNVEV (reference sequence). This CDR3 comprises 15 residues. CDR3 protein: CASSLLAGNTGELFF. The CDR3 DNA follows: TGTGCCAGCAGTTTATTGGCGGGCAACACCGGGGAGCTGTTTTTT.

The chain has TRBV28 and TRBJ2-3; the match to TRBD2 covers 7 bases. CDR3 size: 18 residues. Trimming at V came to 3 bases and at J to 1 base, leaving 13 bases not matched to a gene. Germline V lookup: CDR1 MDHEN, CDR2 SYDVKM. The CDR3 loop is CASSFIRLREGGTDTQYF. In nucleotides, the CDR3 is TGTGCCAGCAGTTTCATTAGGTTGAGGGAGGGCGGCACAGATACGCAGTATTTT.

The CDR3 spells CASSLVSREAFF. CDR3 nucleotide sequence: TGTGCCAGCAGCTTGGTTAGCAGAGAAGCTTTCTTT. This chain links TRBV5-6 with TRBJ1-1; the D is unclear. Germline CDR1 is SGHDT and CDR2 is YYEEEE. This CDR3 contains 12 residues. Trimming took off 0 bases at V and 8 bases at J, with 8 bases between the two ends. Based on the CDR3 plus reference TRBV5-6 and TRBJ1-1, the full variable domain is DAGVTQSPTHLIKTRGQQVTLRCSPKSGHDTVSWYQQALGQGPQFIFQYYEEEERQRGNFPDRFSGHQFPNYSSELNVNALLLGDSALYLCASSLVSREAFFGQGTRLTVV.

The rearrangement joins TRBV10-3 to TRBJ2-1, with a weak D call TRBD2 (6 bases). There are 12 residues in the CDR3. The ends were cut back, 10 bases at V and 10 bases at J, with 17 bases in the middle. Germline loops: CDR1 ENHRY, CDR2 SYGVKD. The CDR3 DNA reads TGTGCCACCGGGAGAGGGGACCAAGAGCAGTTCTTC. Amino acids: CATGRGDQEQFF.

The chain has TRBV5-1 and TRBJ2-2; D is undetermined. Trimming removed 3 bases at V and 6 bases at J, with 9 bases between. CDR1 is SGHRS and CDR2 is YFSETQ in the germline V gene. This CDR3 spans 13 amino acids. The CDR3 sequence is CASSSLVAGELFF. The CDR3 DNA sequence: TGCGCCAGCAGCTCCCTGGTAGCCGGGGAGCTGTTTTTT.

The V gene is TRBV6-1, the J gene TRBJ2-7, with 7 positions matching TRBD2. Per the germline V gene, CDR1 is MNHNS and CDR2 is SASEGT. Germline trimming cut 0 bases from V and 4 bases from J; bases unmatched to any gene: 6. The CDR3 consists of 15 residues. The DNA for the CDR3 is TGTGCCAGCAGTGAAGCGGGCGGGAGTCGATACGAGCAGTACTTC. It specifies CASSEAGGSRYEQYF.